This TCR beta chain was sequenced in a study of cytomegalovirus exposure and HLA in healthy donors. Study-level points and caveats: Common viral pathogens seemed to be connected with several of the most significant clusters, according to a later analysis.

It was with 60 Vbeta and 13 Jbeta primers that the PCR ran. Sequencing used immunoSEQ multiplex PCR; TCRdb keeps in-frame clones, though not all of them. The sample has about 76,000 clones; more than 65% are singletons. Concerning this clone itself: Its antigen is unidentified.

The TCR was taken from a woman aged 40 to 50 in good health and CMV-seropositive. The material sequenced was PBMCs.

CDR3 DNA sequence: TGCGCCAGCAGCTTGAGGGGGACTGAAGCTTTCTTT. Translated: CASSLRGTEAFF. The chain links TRBV5-1 to TRBJ1-1, with D perhaps TRBD1 (6 bases). CDR3 length: 12 residues. V lost 1 base, J lost 5 bases, and 6 bases lay in between. The germline gives CDR1 SGHRS, CDR2 YFSETQ.